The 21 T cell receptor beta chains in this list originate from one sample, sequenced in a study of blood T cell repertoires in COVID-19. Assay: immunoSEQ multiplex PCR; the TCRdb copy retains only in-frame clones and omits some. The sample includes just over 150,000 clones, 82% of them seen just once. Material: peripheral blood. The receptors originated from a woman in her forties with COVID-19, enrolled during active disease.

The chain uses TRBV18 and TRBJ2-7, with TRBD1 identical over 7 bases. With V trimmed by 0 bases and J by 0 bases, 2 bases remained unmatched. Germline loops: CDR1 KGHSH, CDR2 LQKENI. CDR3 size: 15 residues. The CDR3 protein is CASSPPGTASYEQYF. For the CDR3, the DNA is TGTGCCAGCTCACCACCTGGGACAGCCTCCTACGAGCAGTACTTC.

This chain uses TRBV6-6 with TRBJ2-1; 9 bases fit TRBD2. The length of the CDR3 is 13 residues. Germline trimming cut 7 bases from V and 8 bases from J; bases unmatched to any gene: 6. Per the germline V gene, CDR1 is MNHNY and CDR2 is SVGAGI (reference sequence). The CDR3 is CASNSGRTDEQFF. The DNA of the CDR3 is TGTGCCAGCAATAGCGGGAGAACAGATGAGCAGTTCTTC.

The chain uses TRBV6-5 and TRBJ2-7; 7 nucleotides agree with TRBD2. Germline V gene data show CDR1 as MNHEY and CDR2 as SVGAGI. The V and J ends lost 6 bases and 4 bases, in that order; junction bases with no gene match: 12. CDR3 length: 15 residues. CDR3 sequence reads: CASRITGTTNYEQYF. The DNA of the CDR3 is TGTGCCAGCAGAATAACCGGGACTACCAATTACGAGCAGTACTTC.

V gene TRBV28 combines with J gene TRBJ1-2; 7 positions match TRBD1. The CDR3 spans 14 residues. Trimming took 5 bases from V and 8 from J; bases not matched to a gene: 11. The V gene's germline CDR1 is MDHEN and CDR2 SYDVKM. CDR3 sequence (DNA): TGTGCCAGCAGTCCATCCATAAACAGGGGCGGCTACACCTTC. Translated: CASSPSINRGGYTF.

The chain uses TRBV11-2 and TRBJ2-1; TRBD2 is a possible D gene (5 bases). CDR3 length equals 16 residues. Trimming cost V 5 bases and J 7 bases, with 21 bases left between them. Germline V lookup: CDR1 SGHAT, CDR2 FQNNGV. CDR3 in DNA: TGTGCCAGCAGCCTCCCGCCGCGGGTGACGGGGAATGAGCAGTTCTTC. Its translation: CASSLPPRVTGNEQFF.

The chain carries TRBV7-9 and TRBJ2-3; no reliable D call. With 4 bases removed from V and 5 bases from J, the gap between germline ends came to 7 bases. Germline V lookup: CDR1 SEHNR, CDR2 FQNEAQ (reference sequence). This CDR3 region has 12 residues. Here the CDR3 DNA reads TGTGCCAGCAGCTCTTCCCTAGATACGCAGTATTTT. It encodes CASSSSLDTQYF.

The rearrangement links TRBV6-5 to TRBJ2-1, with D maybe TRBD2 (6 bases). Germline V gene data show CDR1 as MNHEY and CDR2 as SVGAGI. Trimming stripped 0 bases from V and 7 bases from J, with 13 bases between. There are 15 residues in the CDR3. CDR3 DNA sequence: TGTGCCAGCAGTTACTCGGGACTGCCGTTGAATGAGCAGTTCTTC. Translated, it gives CASSYSGLPLNEQFF.

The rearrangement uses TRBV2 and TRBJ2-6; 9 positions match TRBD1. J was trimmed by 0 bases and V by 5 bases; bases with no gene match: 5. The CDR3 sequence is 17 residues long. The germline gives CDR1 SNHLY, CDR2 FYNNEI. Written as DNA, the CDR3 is TGTGCCAGCAGTCGGACAGGGGCGACCTCTGGGGCCAACGTCCTGACTTTC. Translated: CASSRTGATSGANVLTF.

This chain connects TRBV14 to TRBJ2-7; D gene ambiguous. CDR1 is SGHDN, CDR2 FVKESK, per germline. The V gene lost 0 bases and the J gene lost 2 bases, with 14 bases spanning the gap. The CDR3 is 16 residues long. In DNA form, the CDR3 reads TGTGCCAGCAGCCAAGATCTCCGATCTAGAGCCTACGAGCAGTACTTC. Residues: CASSQDLRSRAYEQYF.

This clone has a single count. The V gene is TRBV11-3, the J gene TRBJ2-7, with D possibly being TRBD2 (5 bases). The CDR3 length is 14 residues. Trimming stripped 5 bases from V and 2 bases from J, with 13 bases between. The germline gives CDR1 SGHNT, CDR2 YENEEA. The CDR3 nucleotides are TGTGCCAGCAGCCCCAGCGGCAGGACCTACGAGCAGTACTTC. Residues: CASSPSGRTYEQYF.

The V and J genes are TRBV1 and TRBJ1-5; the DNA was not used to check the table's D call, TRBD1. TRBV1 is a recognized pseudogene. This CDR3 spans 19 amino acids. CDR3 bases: TGCACCAGCAGCCAAGATTCATCAGGGGGAGAACCCCCGCATCAGCCCCAGCATTTT. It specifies CTSSQDSSGGEPPHQPQHF.

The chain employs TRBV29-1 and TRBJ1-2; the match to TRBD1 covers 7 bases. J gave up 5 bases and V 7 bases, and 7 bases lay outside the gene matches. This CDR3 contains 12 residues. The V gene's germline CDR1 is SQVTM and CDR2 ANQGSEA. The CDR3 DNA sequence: TGCAGCGCGACAGGGACGGTGTATGGCTACACCTTC. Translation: CSATGTVYGYTF.

CDR3 in amino acids: CASSSGDIEKLFF. In nucleotides, the CDR3 is TGCGCCAGCAGCTCCGGGGACATAGAAAAACTGTTTTTT. V usage is TRBV5-1 and J usage is TRBJ1-4, with a tentative D call TRBD1 (6 bases). The V gene's germline CDR1 is SGHRS and CDR2 YFSETQ. V lost 3 bases, J lost 8 bases, and 11 bases lay in between. The CDR3 contains 13 residues. The variable domain in full, completed from reference TRBV5-1 and TRBJ1-4, reads KAGVTQTPRYLIKTRGQQVTLSCSPISGHRSVSWYQQTPGQGLQFLFEYFSETQRNKGNFPGRFSGRQFSNSRSEMNVSTLELGDSALYLCASSSGDIEKLFFGSGTQLSVL.

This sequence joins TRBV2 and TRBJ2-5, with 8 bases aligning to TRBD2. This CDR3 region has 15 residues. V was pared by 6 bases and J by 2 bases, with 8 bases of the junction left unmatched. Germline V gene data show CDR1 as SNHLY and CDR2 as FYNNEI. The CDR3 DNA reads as TGTGCCAGCAGCAAAGCGGGAGTGGGGCAAGAGACCCAGTACTTC. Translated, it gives CASSKAGVGQETQYF.

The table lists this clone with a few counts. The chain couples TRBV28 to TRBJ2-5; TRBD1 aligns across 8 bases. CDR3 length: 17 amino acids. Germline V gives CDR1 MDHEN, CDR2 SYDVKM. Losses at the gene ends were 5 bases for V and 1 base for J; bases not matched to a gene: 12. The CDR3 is CASSGQGRETSQETQYF. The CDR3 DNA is TGTGCCAGCAGTGGACAGGGTAGGGAGACCTCCCAAGAGACCCAGTACTTC. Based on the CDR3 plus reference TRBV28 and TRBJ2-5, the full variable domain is DVKVTQSSRYLVKRTGEKVFLECVQDMDHENMFWYRQDPGLGLRLIYFSYDVKMKEKGDIPEGYSVSREKKERFSLILESASTNQTSMYLCASSGQGRETSQETQYFGPGTRLLVL.

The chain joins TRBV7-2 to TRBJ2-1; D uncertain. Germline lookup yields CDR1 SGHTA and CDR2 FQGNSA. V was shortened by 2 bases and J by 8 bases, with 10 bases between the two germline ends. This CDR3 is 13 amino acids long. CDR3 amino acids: CASSLSPSYEQFF. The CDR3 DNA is TGTGCCAGCAGCTTAAGTCCGAGCTATGAGCAGTTCTTC. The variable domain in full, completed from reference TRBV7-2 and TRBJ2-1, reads GAGVSQSPSNKVTEKGKDVELRCDPISGHTALYWYRQSLGQGLEFLIYFQGNSAPDKSGLPSDRFSAERTGGSVSTLTIQRTQQEDSAVYLCASSLSPSYEQFFGPGTRLTVL.

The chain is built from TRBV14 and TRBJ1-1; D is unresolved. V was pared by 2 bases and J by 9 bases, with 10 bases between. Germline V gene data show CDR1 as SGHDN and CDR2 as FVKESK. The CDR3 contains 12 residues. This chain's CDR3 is CASSQRESKAFF. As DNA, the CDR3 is TGTGCCAGCAGCCAAAGGGAGTCTAAAGCTTTCTTT.

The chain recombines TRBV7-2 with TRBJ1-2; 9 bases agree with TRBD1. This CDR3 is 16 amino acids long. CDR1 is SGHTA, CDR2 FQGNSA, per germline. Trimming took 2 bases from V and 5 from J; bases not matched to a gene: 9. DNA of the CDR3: TGTGCCAGCAGCTTAATCTCCGGGACAGGGTATTATGGCTACACCTTC. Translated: CASSLISGTGYYGYTF.

CDR3 loop: CASIGGEGDYEQYF. Here the CDR3 DNA reads TGTGCCAGCATAGGGGGAGAGGGAGACTACGAGCAGTACTTC. The V call is TRBV28, the J call TRBJ2-7; D possibly corresponds to TRBD1 (6 bases). Germline CDR1 and CDR2: MDHEN and SYDVKM. Trimming stripped 7 bases from V and 3 bases from J, with 16 bases between. This CDR3 region has 14 residues.

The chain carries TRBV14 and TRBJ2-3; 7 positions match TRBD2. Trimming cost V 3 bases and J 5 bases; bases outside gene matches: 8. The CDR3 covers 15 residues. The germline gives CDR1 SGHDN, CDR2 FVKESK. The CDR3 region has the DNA TGTGCCAGCAGCCAGGGAGCGGGGAGGGGAGATACGCAGTATTTT. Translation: CASSQGAGRGDTQYF.

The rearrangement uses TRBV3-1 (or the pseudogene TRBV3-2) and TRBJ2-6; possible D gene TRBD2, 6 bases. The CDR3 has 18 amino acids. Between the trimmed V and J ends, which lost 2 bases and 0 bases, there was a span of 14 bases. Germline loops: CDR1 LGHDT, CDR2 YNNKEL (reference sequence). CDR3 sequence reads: CASSQRGTRGSGANVLTF. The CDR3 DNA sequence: TGTGCCAGCAGCCAACGGGGAACGCGGGGCTCTGGGGCCAACGTCCTGACTTTC.